This is a list of T cell receptor beta chains from one sample in a study of T cells in Graves' hyperthyroidism and ophthalmopathy. TCRdb processed the multiplex PCR reads anew with MiXCR; each CDR3 protein has one entry. The sample includes nearly 600,000 distinct CDR3 sequences, more than 11% of them seen just once. Sequenced: blood. The receptors derive from a woman in her 30s with Graves' hyperthyroidism that later progressed to Graves' ophthalmopathy. Both conserved end residues are part of each CDR3. The D gene is left open where the match is weak.

>-|12|TRBV6-1
CASVDLNTEAFF
>TRBD1|13|TRBV27
CASGGQGTGELFF
>-|16|TRBV14
CASSQGRFLGANVLTF
>TRBD1|16|TRBV6-5
CASSYLITGGMNEQYF
>TRBD1|15|TRBV11-2
CASSSPGQGTGELFF
>TRBD2|18|TRBV30
CAWSAFLTSGGSSYEQYF
>TRBD1|17|TRBV18
CASSRFDRGAGNQPQHF
>TRBD2|16|TRBV5-8
CASSQSGTRISDTQYF
>-|13|TRBV20-1
CSAPMKDGKGYTF
>-|15|TRBV3-1
CASSQGGGQNSPLHF
>-|15|TRBV12-3/TRBV12-4
CASSPRVAVTYEQYF
>-|15|TRBV3-1
CASSQEGVGAYGYTF